The 10 T cell receptor beta chains reported below all come from one sample, sequenced in a study of blood T cell repertoires in COVID-19. Sequencing was performed with immunoSEQ multiplex PCR; in TCRdb, only in-frame clones are kept and a portion is missing. Of under 200,000 clones in the sample, around nine tenths were seen once. The specimen was peripheral blood. All receptors come from a man in his sixties or seventies with acute or convalescent COVID-19.

The CDR3 DNA reads TGTGCCAGCAGCAAAGACAGGGCTGAGGGGCCCCAGCATTTT. Its translation: CASSKDRAEGPQHF. The chain carries TRBV2 and TRBJ1-5; TRBD1 aligns across 7 bases. CDR3 length: 14 amino acids. Trimming at V came to 6 bases and at J to 9 bases, leaving 11 bases not matched to a gene. Per the germline V gene, CDR1 is SNHLY and CDR2 is FYNNEI.

V gene TRBV27 combines with J gene TRBJ2-7, with 12 nucleotides matching TRBD2. Looked up from germline, CDR1 is MNHEY and CDR2 is SMNVEV (reference sequence). V was pared by 5 bases and J by 6 bases, with 8 bases of the junction left unmatched. CDR3 length: 15 residues. CDR3 region: CASSLTSGRPLEQYF. As DNA, the CDR3 is TGTGCCAGCAGTCTCACTAGCGGGAGGCCCCTCGAGCAGTACTTC.

The J gene is TRBJ2-2, the V gene TRBV5-1; D gene uncertain. Looked up from germline, CDR1 is SGHRS and CDR2 is YFSETQ. The CDR3 contains 13 residues. Trimming cost V 2 bases and J 4 bases, with 6 bases left between them. The CDR3 region is CASSFISTGELFF. CDR3 coding DNA: TGCGCCAGCAGCTTTATTAGCACCGGGGAGCTGTTTTTT.

The J gene is TRBJ1-1, the V gene TRBV27, with D possibly matching TRBD1 (6 bases). V was pared by 5 bases and J by 3 bases, with 19 bases between. This CDR3 is built from 16 residues. CDR1 is MNHEY and CDR2 is SMNVEV in the germline V gene (reference sequence). The CDR3 loop reads CASSTRDIIWDTEAFF. Written as DNA, the CDR3 is TGTGCCAGCAGTACTAGGGACATTATATGGGACACTGAAGCTTTCTTT.

The CDR3 bases are TGTGCCAGCAGTTATGGGGCCCAGGGGGCGGGGCAGCCCCAGCATTTT. Translated, it gives CASSYGAQGAGQPQHF. The J gene is TRBJ1-5, the V gene TRBV6-5, with 8 nucleotides matching TRBD1. V lost 3 bases to trimming and J lost 7 bases; unmatched junction nucleotides: 11. CDR1 is MNHEY and CDR2 is SVGAGI in the germline V gene. The CDR3 loop spans 16 amino acids.

J is TRBJ2-7 and V is TRBV7-2, with unresolved D. This CDR3 is built from 12 residues. V dropped 0 bases and J dropped 3 bases, with 3 bases sitting between them. Germline V gives CDR1 SGHTA, CDR2 FQGNSA. The CDR3 here is CASSLARYEQYF. In nucleotides, the CDR3 is TGTGCCAGCAGCTTAGCCCGCTACGAGCAGTACTTC.

The chain couples TRBV7-2 to TRBJ2-3; TRBD2 aligns across 10 bases. The germline CDR1 and CDR2 sequences are SGHTA and FQGNSA. CDR3 size: 18 residues. V lost 5 bases to trimming and J lost 3 bases; unmatched junction nucleotides: 14. This CDR3 is CASSPSRLWTSGTDTQYF. The CDR3 nucleotides read TGTGCCAGCAGCCCATCAAGGCTGTGGACTAGCGGAACAGATACGCAGTATTTT.

This chain joins TRBV5-8 and TRBJ2-3; D is uncertain. The CDR3 is made up of 14 amino acids. Germline-derived CDR1 and CDR2 are SGHTS and YDEGEE. Trimming removed 0 bases at V and 1 base at J, with 6 bases between. The CDR3, as DNA: TGTGCCAGCAGCTTGGCCCCAGGCACAGATACGCAGTATTTT. It translates to CASSLAPGTDTQYF.

The chain carries TRBV10-2 and TRBJ2-1, with D unclear. Germline V gene sequence: CDR1 WSHSY, CDR2 SAAADI. Trimming cost V 8 bases and J 7 bases, with 9 bases left between them. CDR3 size: 11 residues. CDR3 nucleotide sequence: TGCGCCAGCCTGTCAGCGAATGAGCAGTTCTTC. As protein: CASLSANEQFF.

The rearrangement uses TRBV29-1 and TRBJ2-3; D may be TRBD1 (5 bases). The CDR3 length is 13 residues. Trimming took off 6 bases at V and 4 bases at J, with 14 bases between the two ends. The germline gives CDR1 SQVTM, CDR2 ANQGSEA. The CDR3 is CSVTRSQADTQYF. The DNA for the CDR3 is TGCAGCGTGACAAGATCACAGGCAGATACGCAGTATTTT.